This TCR beta chain was sequenced for a study of T cells after yellow fever vaccination (dated by TCRdb to between 2018 and 2021). Regarding the research as a whole: Libraries from fractions with low cell numbers were prepared with the SMART-Seq v4 Ultra Low Input RNA kit. Bulk TCR alpha and beta repertoires were sequenced longitudinally to track T-cell clones before and after primary and booster YFV17D yellow fever vaccination. The cohort comprised two healthy male donors, one aged 18 to 29 and one aged 30 to 40 years. Blood was drawn at multiple timepoints before and after primary and secondary immunization, with bulk PBMC replicates and cell subsets isolated. What the authors observed across the whole study: Most clones expanded after primary vaccination (roughly 96% of CD4 and roughly 90% of CD8) were re-detected after the booster, suggesting that broad memory maintenance occurred. A small fraction of clonotypes showed up in both the CD4 and CD8 compartments, probably as a result of convergent recombination. Because abundant contaminating clonotypes from the bulk population could be contained in FACS-sorted repertoires, computational filtering was required. Compared with the primary T-cell response, the secondary T-cell response was weaker but faster, peaking on day 5 rather than day 15. The study included only a couple of donors, which limits how far the findings can be generalized.

The meaning of the sample's treatment or condition label: live attenuated yellow fever vaccine strain. At each blood-draw timepoint, two biological replicates of bulk PBMCs were obtained. PBMCs were isolated from peripheral blood using a standard Ficoll-Paque protocol. TriZol was used to extract RNA from bulk PBMCs, CD4 and CD8 fractions, and dextramer-positive and dextramer-negative fractions. The germline V gene supplies CDR1 SGHDT and CDR2 YYEEEE. The germline V end is reduced by 2 bases and the J end by 7 bases; junction bases left unmatched: 7. Inclusive of the bounding cysteine and phenylalanine, the CDR3 is 14 residues long. Only the CDR3 DNA is retained, 42 bases long and in frame from the first base. This clonotype showed up many times. Its target antigen remains unknown. Qualities for individual bases were not recorded, and no much larger clone is one base off. Reads for this sample came from an Illumina NovaSeq 6000. TCR cDNA was made using 5'RACE template switching, a step that added a universal primer site and unique molecular identifiers. Priming of cDNA synthesis was performed from both the TCR alpha and TCR beta constant segments. Libraries were amplified in two PCR steps, with sample barcodes and sequencing adapters added in the second step. Sequencing of libraries was done on Illumina HiSeq 2500 (2x100 bp) or NovaSeq (2x150 bp). The authors' analysis ran thus. MIGEC handled demultiplexing of reads and collapsing into UMI consensus sequences, while MiXCR performed V(D)J alignment. Clonotypes responding to the vaccine were identified with edgeR on replicate PBMC samples, with the criteria of FDR below 0.01 and a log2 fold change above 5 up to day 15. Each bulk clonotype was labeled CD4 or CD8 based on which sequenced repertoire, CD4 or CD8, contained the clonotype at higher abundance. The raw public data were reprocessed by TCRdb itself: fastp quality trimming at Q25, MiXCR clonotype calling, in-frame beta chains only. CDR3 protein duplicates are merged, each entry listing the most common genes and DNA. Here the V and J calls rest on TCRdb's processing, not on the authors' analysis. This sample is represented by about 310,000 distinct CDR3 sequences; less than 4.5% of them were singletons. Together, the top ten hold about a quarter of the sample.

The clonotype originates from a man younger than 30 who received the YFV17D yellow fever vaccine. Specimen: PBMCs, collected on the day of the yellow fever booster vaccination. This chain joins TRBV5-6 to TRBJ2-7, with 9 bases matching TRBD1. For the CDR3, the sequence is CASSLGTGYGEQYF. The DNA is TGTGCCAGCAGCTTAGGGACAGGGTACGGAGAGCAGTACTTC.